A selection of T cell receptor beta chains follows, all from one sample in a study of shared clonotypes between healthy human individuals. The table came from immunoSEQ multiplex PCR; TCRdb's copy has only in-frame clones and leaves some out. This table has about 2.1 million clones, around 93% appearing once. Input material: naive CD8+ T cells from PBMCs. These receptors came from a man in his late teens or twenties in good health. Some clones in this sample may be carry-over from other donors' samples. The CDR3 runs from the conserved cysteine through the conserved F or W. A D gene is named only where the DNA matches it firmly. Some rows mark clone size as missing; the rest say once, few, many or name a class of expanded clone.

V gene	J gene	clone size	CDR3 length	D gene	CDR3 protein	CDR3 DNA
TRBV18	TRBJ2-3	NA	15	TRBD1	CASSPRDRLTDTQYF	TGTGCCAGCTCACCACGGGACAGGCTCACAGATACGCAGTATTTT
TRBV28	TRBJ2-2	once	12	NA	CASSIKFGELFF	TGTGCCAGCAGTATTAAATTTGGGGAGCTGTTTTTT
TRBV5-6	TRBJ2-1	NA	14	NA	CASSFGRADNEQFF	TGTGCCAGCAGCTTTGGCAGGGCCGACAATGAGCAGTTCTTC
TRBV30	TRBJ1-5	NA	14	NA	CAWSVPGGGQPQHF	TGTGCCTGGAGTGTACCCGGGGGCGGTCAGCCCCAGCATTTT
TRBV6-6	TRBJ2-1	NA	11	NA	CASRGSDEQFF	TGTGCCAGCCGGGGGTCGGATGAGCAGTTCTTC
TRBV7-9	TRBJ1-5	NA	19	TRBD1	CASSSTRDRGLYLDQPQHF	TGTGCCAGCAGCTCAACCCGGGACAGGGGGCTCTACCTCGATCAGCCCCAGCATTTT
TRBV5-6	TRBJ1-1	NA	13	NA	CASSLAGGPEAFF	TGTGCCAGCAGCTTGGCCGGAGGGCCTGAAGCTTTCTTT
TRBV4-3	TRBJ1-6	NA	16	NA	CASSQDRGTSGSPLHF	TGCGCCAGCAGCCAAGATCGCGGGACTTCGGGGTCACCCCTCCACTTT
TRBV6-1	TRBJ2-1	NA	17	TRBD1	CASSEVFWDRVGNEQFF	TGTGCCAGCAGTGAAGTCTTCTGGGACAGGGTTGGCAATGAGCAGTTCTTC
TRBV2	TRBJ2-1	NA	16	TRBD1	CASSAGGQGSYNEQFF	TGTGCCAGCAGTGCAGGGGGACAGGGCTCCTACAATGAGCAGTTCTTC
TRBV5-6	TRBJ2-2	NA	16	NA	CASSLFRRPNTGELFF	TGTGCCAGCAGCCTTTTCAGGAGGCCGAACACCGGGGAGCTGTTTTTT
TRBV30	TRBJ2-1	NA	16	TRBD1	CAWSGQGLSSYNEQFF	TGTGCCTGGAGTGGACAGGGGTTAAGTTCATACAATGAGCAGTTCTTC
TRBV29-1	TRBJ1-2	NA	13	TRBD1	CSVDTGTVYGYTF	TGCAGCGTTGATACCGGGACAGTATATGGCTACACCTTC
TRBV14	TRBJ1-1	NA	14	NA	CASSLTGVYTEAFF	TGTGCCAGCAGCCTGACTGGGGTGTACACTGAAGCTTTCTTT
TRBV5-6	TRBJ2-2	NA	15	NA	CASTLTTSGAGELFF	TGTGCCAGCACCTTGACGACCTCAGGGGCCGGGGAGCTGTTTTTT
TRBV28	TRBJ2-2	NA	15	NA	CASTSGQVNTGELFF	TGTGCCAGCACCTCTGGGCAGGTGAACACCGGGGAGCTGTTTTTT
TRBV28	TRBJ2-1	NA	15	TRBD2	CASSLAGVGVDEQFF	TGTGCCAGCAGTTTAGCGGGGGTAGGCGTGGATGAGCAGTTCTTC
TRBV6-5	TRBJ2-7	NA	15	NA	CASRSDQGYSYEQYF	TGTGCCAGCAGATCAGATCAGGGCTACTCCTACGAGCAGTACTTC
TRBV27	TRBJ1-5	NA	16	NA	CASSLLGGEGGQPQHF	TGTGCCAGCAGTTTATTGGGGGGCGAAGGGGGTCAGCCCCAGCATTTT
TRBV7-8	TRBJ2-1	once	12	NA	CAIGPGYNEQFF	TGTGCCATCGGACCAGGTTACAATGAGCAGTTCTTC
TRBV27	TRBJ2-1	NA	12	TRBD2	CASSSLAGRQFF	TGTGCCAGCAGTTCATTAGCGGGACGGCAGTTCTTC
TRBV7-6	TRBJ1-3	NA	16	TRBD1	CASSWTGQSSGNTIYF	TGTGCCAGCAGCTGGACAGGGCAGAGCTCTGGAAACACCATATATTTT
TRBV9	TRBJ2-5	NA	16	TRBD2	CASSVRVTSGAGTQYF	TGTGCCAGCAGCGTAAGGGTGACTAGCGGAGCAGGGACCCAGTACTTC
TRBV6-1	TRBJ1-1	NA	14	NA	CASSENKGYTEAFF	TGTGCCAGCAGTGAAAACAAGGGGTACACTGAAGCTTTCTTT
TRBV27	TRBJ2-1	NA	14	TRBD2	CASRLAVHRNEQFF	TGTGCCAGCAGGCTAGCGGTACACCGCAATGAGCAGTTCTTC
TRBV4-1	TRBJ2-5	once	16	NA	CASSYMARQGGETQYF	TGCGCCAGCAGCTACATGGCCCGACAGGGAGGAGAGACCCAGTACTTC
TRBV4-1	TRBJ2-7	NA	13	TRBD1	CASSPGQSYEQYF	TGCGCCAGCAGCCCGGGACAGTCCTACGAGCAGTACTTC
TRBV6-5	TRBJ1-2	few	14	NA	CASSYVLGDYGYTF	TGTGCCAGCAGTTACGTCCTAGGGGACTATGGCTACACCTTC
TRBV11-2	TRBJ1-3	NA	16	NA	CASSRRDGKFGNTIYF	TGTGCCAGCAGCCGTAGGGACGGCAAATTTGGAAACACCATATATTTT
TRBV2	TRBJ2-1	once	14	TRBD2	CASRGLAGHNEQFF	TGTGCCAGCAGGGGGCTAGCGGGTCACAATGAGCAGTTCTTC
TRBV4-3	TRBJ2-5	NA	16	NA	CASSQVMDPTGETQYF	TGCGCCAGCAGCCAAGTTATGGACCCCACGGGGGAGACCCAGTACTTC
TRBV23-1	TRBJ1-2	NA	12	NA	CASSANPVGYTF	TGCGCCAGCAGTGCTAACCCGGTAGGCTACACCTTC
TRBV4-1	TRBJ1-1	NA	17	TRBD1	CASSQAAGTGVNTEAFF	TGCGCCAGCAGCCAAGCCGCCGGGACAGGGGTAAACACTGAAGCTTTCTTT
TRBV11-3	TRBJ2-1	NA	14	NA	CASSGGAGVNEQFF	TGTGCCAGCAGCGGAGGGGCGGGTGTAAATGAGCAGTTCTTC
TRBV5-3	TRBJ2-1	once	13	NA	CARSTQGRNEQFF	TGTGCCAGAAGTACGCAGGGTCGGAATGAGCAGTTCTTC
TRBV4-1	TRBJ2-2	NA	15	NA	CASSQEWPATGELFF	TGCGCCAGCAGCCAAGAATGGCCTGCCACCGGGGAGCTGTTTTTT
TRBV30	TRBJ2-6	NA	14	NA	CAWSAGSGANVLTF	TGTGCCTGGAGTGCGGGATCTGGGGCCAACGTCCTGACTTTC
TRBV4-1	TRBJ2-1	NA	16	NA	CASSQVAGGSYNEQFF	TGCGCCAGCAGCCAGGTAGCTGGGGGCTCCTACAATGAGCAGTTCTTC
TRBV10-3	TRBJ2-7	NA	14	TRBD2	CAINALAGGSEQYF	TGTGCCATCAACGCGTTAGCGGGAGGTTCCGAGCAGTACTTC